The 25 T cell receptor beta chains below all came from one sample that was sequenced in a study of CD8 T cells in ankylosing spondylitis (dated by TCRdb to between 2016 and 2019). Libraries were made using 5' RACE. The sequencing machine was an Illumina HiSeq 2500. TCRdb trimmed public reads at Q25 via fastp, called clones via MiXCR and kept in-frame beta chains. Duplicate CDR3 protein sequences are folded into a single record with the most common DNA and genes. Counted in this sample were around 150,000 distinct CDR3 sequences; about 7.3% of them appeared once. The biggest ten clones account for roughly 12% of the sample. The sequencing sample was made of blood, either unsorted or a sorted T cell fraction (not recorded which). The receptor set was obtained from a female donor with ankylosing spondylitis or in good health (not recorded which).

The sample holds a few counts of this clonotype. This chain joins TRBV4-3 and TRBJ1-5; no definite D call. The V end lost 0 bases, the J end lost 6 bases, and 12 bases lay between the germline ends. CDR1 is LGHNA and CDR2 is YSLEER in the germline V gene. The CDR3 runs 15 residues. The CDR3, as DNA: TGCGCCAGCAGCCAAGACGGTGAGGCCTCTCAGCCCCAGCATTTT. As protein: CASSQDGEASQPQHF.

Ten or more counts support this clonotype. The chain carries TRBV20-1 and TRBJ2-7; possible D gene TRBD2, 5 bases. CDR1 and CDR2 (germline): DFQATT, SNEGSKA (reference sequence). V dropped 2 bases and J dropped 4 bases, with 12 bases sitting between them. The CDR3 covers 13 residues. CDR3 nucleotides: TGCAGTGCTAGAACCCCCAGGAGGTACGAGCAGTACTTC. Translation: CSARTPRRYEQYF.

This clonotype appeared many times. The CDR3 region is CASSFIVWSTEAFF. DNA for the CDR3: TGCGCCAGCAGCTTTATCGTGTGGAGCACTGAAGCTTTCTTT. The V and J genes are TRBV5-1 and TRBJ1-1, with no clear D. Trimming removed 2 bases from V and 4 bases from J, with 12 bases in between. From germline, CDR1 is SGHRS and CDR2 YFSETQ. The CDR3 extends over 14 amino acids.

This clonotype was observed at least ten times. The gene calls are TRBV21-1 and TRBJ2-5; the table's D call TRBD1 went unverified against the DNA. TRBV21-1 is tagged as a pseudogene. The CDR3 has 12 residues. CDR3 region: CASTPRRSTQYF. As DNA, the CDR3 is TGTGCCAGCACCCCCCGGAGGTCGACCCAGTACTTC.

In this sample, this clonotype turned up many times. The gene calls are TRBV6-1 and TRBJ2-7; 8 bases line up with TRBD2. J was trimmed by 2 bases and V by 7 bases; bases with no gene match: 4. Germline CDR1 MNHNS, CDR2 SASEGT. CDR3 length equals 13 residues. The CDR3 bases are TGTGCCAGCACCCCGGGGGGGACCTACGAGCAGTACTTC. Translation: CASTPGGTYEQYF.

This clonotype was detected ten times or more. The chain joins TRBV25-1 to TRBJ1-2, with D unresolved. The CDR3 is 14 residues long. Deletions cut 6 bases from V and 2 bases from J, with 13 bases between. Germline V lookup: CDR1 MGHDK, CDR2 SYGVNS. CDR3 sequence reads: CASRARGLNYGYTF. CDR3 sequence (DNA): TGTGCCAGCAGGGCCAGAGGATTAAACTATGGCTACACCTTC.

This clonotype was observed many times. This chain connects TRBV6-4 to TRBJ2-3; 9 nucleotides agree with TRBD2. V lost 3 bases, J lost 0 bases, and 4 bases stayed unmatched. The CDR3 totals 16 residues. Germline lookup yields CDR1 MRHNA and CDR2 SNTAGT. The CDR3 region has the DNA TGTGCCAGCAGTGAAAGCGGGGGGTACAGCACAGATACGCAGTATTTT. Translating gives CASSESGGYSTDTQYF.

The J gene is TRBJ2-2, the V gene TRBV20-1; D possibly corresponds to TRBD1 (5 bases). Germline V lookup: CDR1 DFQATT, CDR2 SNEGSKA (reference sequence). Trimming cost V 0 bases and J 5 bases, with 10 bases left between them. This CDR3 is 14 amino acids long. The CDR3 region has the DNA TGCAGTGCTAGAGACAGGGTCAAAACCGGGGAGCTGTTTTTT. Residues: CSARDRVKTGELFF.

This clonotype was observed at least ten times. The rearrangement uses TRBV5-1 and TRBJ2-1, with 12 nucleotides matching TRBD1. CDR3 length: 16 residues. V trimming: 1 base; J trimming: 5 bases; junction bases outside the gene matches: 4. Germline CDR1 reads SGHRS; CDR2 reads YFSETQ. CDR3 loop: CASSLLGQGANNEQFF. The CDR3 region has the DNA TGCGCCAGCAGCTTGTTGGGACAGGGGGCTAACAATGAGCAGTTCTTC.

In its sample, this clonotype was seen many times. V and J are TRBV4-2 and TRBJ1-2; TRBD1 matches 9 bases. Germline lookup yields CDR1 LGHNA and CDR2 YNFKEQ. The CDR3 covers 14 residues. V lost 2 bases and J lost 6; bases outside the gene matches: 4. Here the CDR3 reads CASSQNTGGDGYTF. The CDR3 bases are TGTGCCAGCAGCCAAAACACAGGGGGCGATGGCTACACCTTC.

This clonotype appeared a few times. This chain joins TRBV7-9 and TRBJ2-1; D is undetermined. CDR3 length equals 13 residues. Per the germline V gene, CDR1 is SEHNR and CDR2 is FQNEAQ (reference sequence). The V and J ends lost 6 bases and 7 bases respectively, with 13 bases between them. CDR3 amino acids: CASRESGPNEQFF. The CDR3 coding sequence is TGTGCCAGCAGAGAAAGTGGTCCGAATGAGCAGTTCTTC.

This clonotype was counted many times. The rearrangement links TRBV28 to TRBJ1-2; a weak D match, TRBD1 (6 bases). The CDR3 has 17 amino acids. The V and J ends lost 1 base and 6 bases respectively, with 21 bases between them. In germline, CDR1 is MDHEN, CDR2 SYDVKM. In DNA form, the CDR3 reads TGTGCCAGCAGTTTATATGGAGGGGGTCTCTTACGTCATGGCTACACCTTC. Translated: CASSLYGGGLLRHGYTF.

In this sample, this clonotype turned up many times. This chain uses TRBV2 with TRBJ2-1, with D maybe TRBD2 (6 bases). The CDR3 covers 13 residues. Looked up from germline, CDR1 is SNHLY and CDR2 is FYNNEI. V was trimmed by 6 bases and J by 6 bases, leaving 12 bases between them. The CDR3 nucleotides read TGTGCCAGCAGCGCTGGACTACTCAATGAGCAGTTCTTC. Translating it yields CASSAGLLNEQFF.

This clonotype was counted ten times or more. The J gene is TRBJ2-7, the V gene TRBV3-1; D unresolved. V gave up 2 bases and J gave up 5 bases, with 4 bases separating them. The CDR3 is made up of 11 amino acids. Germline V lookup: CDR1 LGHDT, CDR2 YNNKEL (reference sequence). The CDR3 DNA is TGTGCCAGCAGCCAATCAGACGAGCAGTACTTC. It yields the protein CASSQSDEQYF.

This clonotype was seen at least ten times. Here the CDR3 reads CASSQGQGTDTQYF. In nucleotides, the CDR3 is TGTGCCAGCAGCCAAGGGCAGGGGACGGATACGCAGTATTTT. This rearrangement joins TRBV3-1 to TRBJ2-3, with D maybe TRBD1 (6 bases). The CDR3 totals 14 residues. Germline CDR1 LGHDT, CDR2 YNNKEL (reference sequence). Trimming cost V 1 base and J 6 bases, with 11 bases left between them.

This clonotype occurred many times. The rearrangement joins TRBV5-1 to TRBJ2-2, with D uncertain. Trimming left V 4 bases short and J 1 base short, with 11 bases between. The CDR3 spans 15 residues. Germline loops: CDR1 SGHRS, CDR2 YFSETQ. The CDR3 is CASSLLLGNTGELFF. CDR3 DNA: TGCGCCAGCAGCCTCCTTTTGGGGAACACCGGGGAGCTGTTTTTT.

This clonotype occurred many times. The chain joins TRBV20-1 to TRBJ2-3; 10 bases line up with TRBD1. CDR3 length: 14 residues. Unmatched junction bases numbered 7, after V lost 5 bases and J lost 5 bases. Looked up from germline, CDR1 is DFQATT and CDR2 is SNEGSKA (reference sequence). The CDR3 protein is CSAVDRGLGDTQYF. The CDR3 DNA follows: TGCAGTGCTGTAGACAGGGGGCTCGGAGATACGCAGTATTTT.

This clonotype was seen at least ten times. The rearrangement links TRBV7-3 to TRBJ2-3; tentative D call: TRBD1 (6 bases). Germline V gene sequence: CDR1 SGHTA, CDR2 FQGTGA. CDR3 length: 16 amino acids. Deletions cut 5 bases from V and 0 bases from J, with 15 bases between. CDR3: CASSPSRTASTDTQYF. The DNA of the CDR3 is TGTGCCAGCAGCCCCTCCAGGACAGCTAGCACAGATACGCAGTATTTT. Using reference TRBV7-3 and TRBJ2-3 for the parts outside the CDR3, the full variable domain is GAGVSQTPSNKVTEKGKYVELRCDPISGHTALYWYRQSLGQGPEFLIYFQGTGAADDSGLPNDRFFAVRPEGSVSTLKIQRTERGDSAVYLCASSPSRTASTDTQYFGPGTRLTVL.

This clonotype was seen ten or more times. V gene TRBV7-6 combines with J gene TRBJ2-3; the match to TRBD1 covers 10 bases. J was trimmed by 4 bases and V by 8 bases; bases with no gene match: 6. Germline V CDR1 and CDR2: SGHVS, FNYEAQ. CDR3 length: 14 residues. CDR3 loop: CASGGDRGPDTQYF. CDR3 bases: TGTGCCAGCGGTGGTGACAGGGGGCCAGATACGCAGTATTTT.

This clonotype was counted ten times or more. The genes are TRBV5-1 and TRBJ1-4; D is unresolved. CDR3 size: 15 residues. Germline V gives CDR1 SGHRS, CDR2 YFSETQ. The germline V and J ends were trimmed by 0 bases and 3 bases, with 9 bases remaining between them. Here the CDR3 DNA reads TGCGCCAGCAGCTTGGGTGCACCATCTAATGAAAAACTGTTTTTT. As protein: CASSLGAPSNEKLFF.

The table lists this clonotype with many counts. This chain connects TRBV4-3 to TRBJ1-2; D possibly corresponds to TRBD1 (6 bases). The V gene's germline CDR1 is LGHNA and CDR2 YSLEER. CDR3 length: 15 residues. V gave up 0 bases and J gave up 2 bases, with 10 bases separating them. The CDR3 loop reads CASSQETRGNYGYTF. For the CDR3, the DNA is TGCGCCAGCAGCCAAGAGACCAGGGGCAACTATGGCTACACCTTC.

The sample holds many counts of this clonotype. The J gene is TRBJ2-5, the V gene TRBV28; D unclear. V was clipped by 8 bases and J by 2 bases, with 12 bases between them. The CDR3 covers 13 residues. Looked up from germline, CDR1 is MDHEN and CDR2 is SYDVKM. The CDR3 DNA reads TGTGCCAGCCTCTCTCTGGGGCAAGAGACCCAGTACTTC. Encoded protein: CASLSLGQETQYF. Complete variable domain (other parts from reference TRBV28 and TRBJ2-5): DVKVTQSSRYLVKRTGEKVFLECVQDMDHENMFWYRQDPGLGLRLIYFSYDVKMKEKGDIPEGYSVSREKKERFSLILESASTNQTSMYLCASLSLGQETQYFGPGTRLLVL.

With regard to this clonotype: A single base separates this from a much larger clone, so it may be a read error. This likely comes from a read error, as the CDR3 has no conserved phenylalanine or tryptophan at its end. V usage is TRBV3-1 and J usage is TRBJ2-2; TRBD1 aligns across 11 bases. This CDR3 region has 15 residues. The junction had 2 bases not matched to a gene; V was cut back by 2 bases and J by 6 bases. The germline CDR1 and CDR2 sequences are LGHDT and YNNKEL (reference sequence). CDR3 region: CASSQRTGGAGELFL. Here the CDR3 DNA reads TGTGCCAGCAGCCAAAGGACAGGGGGCGCCGGGGAGCTGTTTTTA.

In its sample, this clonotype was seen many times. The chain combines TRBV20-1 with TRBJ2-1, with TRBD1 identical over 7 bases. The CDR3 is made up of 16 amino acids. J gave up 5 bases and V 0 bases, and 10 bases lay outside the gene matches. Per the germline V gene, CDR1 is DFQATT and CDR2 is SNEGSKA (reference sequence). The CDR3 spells CSAREPGTAIDNEQFF. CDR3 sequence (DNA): TGCAGTGCTAGAGAACCCGGGACAGCCATTGACAATGAGCAGTTCTTC.

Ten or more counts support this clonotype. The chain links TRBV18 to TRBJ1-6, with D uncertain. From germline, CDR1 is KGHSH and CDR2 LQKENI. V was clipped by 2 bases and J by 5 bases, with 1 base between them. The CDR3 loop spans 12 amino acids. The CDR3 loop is CASSPDNSPLHF. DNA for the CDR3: TGTGCCAGCTCACCAGATAATTCACCCCTCCACTTT.